This is a list of T cell receptor beta chains from one sample in a study of shared clonotypes between healthy human individuals. Only in-frame clones appear in the TCRdb table, and some are missing; sequencing was by immunoSEQ multiplex PCR. The table records approximately 2.1 million clones, 80% to 95% of them present only once. Sequenced material: naive CD4+ T cells from PBMCs. These receptors were taken from a man between 18 and 35 years old in good health. Some clones in this sample may be carry-over from other donors' samples. CDR3s include the opening cysteine and the closing phenylalanine or tryptophan. Each record gives: J gene, CDR3 length, V gene, D gene, clone size, CDR3 protein, CDR3 DNA. A D gene is named only where the DNA matches it firmly. Where a row states a size, it is once, few, many or the class of an expanded clone; other rows omit it.

J: TRBJ2-7; length: 16; V: TRBV7-8; D: TRBD1; size: once; CDR3: CASSLDSGTGAYEQYF; DNA: TGTGCCAGCAGCTTAGACTCCGGGACAGGTGCCTACGAGCAGTACTTC
J: TRBJ1-2; length: 12; V: TRBV28; D: -; size: -; CDR3: CASSDSNYGYTF; DNA: TGTGCCAGCTCGGACAGTAACTATGGCTACACCTTC
J: TRBJ2-3; length: 15; V: TRBV27; D: -; size: -; CDR3: CASSLSAGLTDTQYF; DNA: TGTGCCAGCAGTTTATCGGCGGGGCTCACAGATACGCAGTATTTT
J: TRBJ2-5; length: 15; V: TRBV29-1; D: -; size: -; CDR3: CSVDSLRALQETQYF; DNA: TGCAGCGTTGATAGTCTACGGGCGCTACAAGAGACCCAGTACTTC
J: TRBJ1-1; length: 16; V: TRBV30; D: -; size: -; CDR3: CAWSKPGLEMNTEAFF; DNA: TGTGCCTGGAGCAAACCGGGGCTCGAAATGAACACTGAAGCTTTCTTT
J: TRBJ1-2; length: 15; V: TRBV19; D: -; size: -; CDR3: CASSISWTENYGYTF; DNA: TGTGCCAGTAGTATCTCTTGGACAGAGAACTATGGCTACACCTTC
J: TRBJ1-2; length: 13; V: TRBV2; D: TRBD1; size: once; CDR3: CAIGQGYGYGYTF; DNA: TGTGCCATCGGACAGGGATACGGCTATGGCTACACCTTC
J: TRBJ2-2; length: 14; V: TRBV18; D: -; size: -; CDR3: CASSPLEGTGELFF; DNA: TGTGCCAGCTCACCCCTAGAGGGAACCGGGGAGCTGTTTTTT
J: TRBJ2-2; length: 16; V: TRBV10-3; D: TRBD1; size: -; CDR3: CAISDAGTVNTGELFF; DNA: TGTGCCATCAGTGATGCCGGGACAGTAAACACCGGGGAGCTGTTTTTT
J: TRBJ2-3; length: 16; V: TRBV4-1; D: -; size: -; CDR3: CASSQDEGPWADTQYF; DNA: TGCGCCAGCAGCCAAGATGAGGGACCCTGGGCGGATACGCAGTATTTT
J: TRBJ2-3; length: 15; V: TRBV7-2; D: -; size: -; CDR3: CASSLSLSASYTQYF; DNA: TGTGCCAGCAGCTTATCCCTTTCAGCCTCTTATACGCAGTATTTT
J: TRBJ2-2; length: 15; V: TRBV11-2; D: -; size: once; CDR3: CASSLGGWNTGELFF; DNA: TGTGCCAGCAGCTTAGGGGGCTGGAACACCGGGGAGCTGTTTTTT
J: TRBJ2-7; length: 11; V: TRBV5-5; D: -; size: -; CDR3: CASSHRYEQYF; DNA: TGTGCCAGCAGCCACCGGTACGAGCAGTACTTC
J: TRBJ1-2; length: 12; V: TRBV28; D: -; size: once; CDR3: CASSLRGDGYTF; DNA: TGTGCCAGCAGTTTAAGGGGTGATGGCTACACCTTC
J: TRBJ2-7; length: 17; V: TRBV4-1; D: -; size: -; CDR3: CASSQAVFGFGSEEQYF; DNA: TGCGCCAGCAGCCAAGCCGTTTTTGGGTTCGGCTCAGAGGAGCAGTACTTC
J: TRBJ2-1; length: 14; V: TRBV5-1; D: -; size: -; CDR3: CASRVAAHEDEQFF; DNA: TGCGCCAGCCGGGTAGCGGCCCACGAGGATGAGCAGTTCTTC
J: TRBJ2-7; length: 11; V: TRBV20-1; D: -; size: -; CDR3: CSARGLLEQYF; DNA: TGCAGTGCTAGGGGCCTCCTCGAGCAGTACTTC
J: TRBJ1-4; length: 11; V: TRBV28; D: -; size: -; CDR3: CASSWDEKLFF; DNA: TGTGCCAGCAGTTGGGATGAAAAACTGTTTTTT
J: TRBJ2-3; length: 16; V: TRBV10-3; D: -; size: -; CDR3: CAISDWLRNKADTQYF; DNA: TGTGCCATCAGTGATTGGTTGCGAAACAAGGCAGATACGCAGTATTTT
J: TRBJ1-3; length: 14; V: TRBV27; D: -; size: -; CDR3: CASSLRPLGSAIYF; DNA: TGTGCCAGCAGTTTACGGCCCTTGGGGTCCGCCATATATTTT
J: TRBJ1-4; length: 14; V: TRBV5-1; D: -; size: once; CDR3: CASSLDGTGEKLFF; DNA: TGCGCCAGCAGCTTGGACGGGACGGGTGAAAAACTGTTTTTT
J: TRBJ1-2; length: 14; V: TRBV6-5; D: TRBD1; size: once; CDR3: CASRKQGDRYGYTF; DNA: TGTGCCAGCAGAAAACAGGGGGATCGCTATGGCTACACCTTC
J: TRBJ2-2; length: 12; V: TRBV30; D: -; size: -; CDR3: CAWSVNTGELFF; DNA: TGTGCCTGGAGTGTAAACACCGGGGAGCTGTTTTTT
J: TRBJ2-1; length: 16; V: TRBV28; D: TRBD1; size: -; CDR3: CASSLLGQGANNEQFF; DNA: TGTGCCAGCAGTTTGTTGGGGCAGGGGGCTAACAATGAGCAGTTCTTC
J: TRBJ1-5; length: 15; V: TRBV5-1; D: -; size: -; CDR3: CASSSGQYSNQPQHF; DNA: TGCGCCAGCAGCTCGGGACAATATAGCAATCAGCCCCAGCATTTT
J: TRBJ1-2; length: 16; V: TRBV30; D: -; size: -; CDR3: CAWRKRGHRGFYGYTF; DNA: TGTGCCTGGAGGAAGAGGGGACATCGAGGATTCTATGGCTACACCTTC
J: TRBJ2-7; length: 15; V: TRBV5-1; D: TRBD1; size: -; CDR3: CASSSTGGRAYEQYF; DNA: TGCGCCAGCAGCTCCACAGGGGGACGCGCCTACGAGCAGTACTTC
J: TRBJ1-4; length: 15; V: TRBV28; D: -; size: -; CDR3: CASRHGQPLKWVLFF; DNA: TGTGCCAGCAGGCATGGACAGCCGTTGAAATGGGTACTGTTTTTT
J: TRBJ1-2; length: 15; V: TRBV4-1; D: -; size: -; CDR3: CASSQAQGYWDGYTF; DNA: TGCGCCAGCAGCCAAGCCCAGGGCTATTGGGATGGCTACACCTTC
J: TRBJ1-2; length: 13; V: TRBV7-3; D: -; size: -; CDR3: CASSPSVGHGYTF; DNA: TGTGCCAGCAGCCCGTCCGTGGGGCATGGCTACACCTTC
J: TRBJ2-7; length: 17; V: TRBV4-1; D: -; size: -; CDR3: CASSRLSSTFGAYEQYF; DNA: TGCGCCAGCAGCCGCCTGTCTTCAACCTTTGGGGCCTACGAGCAGTACTTC
J: TRBJ1-2; length: 15; V: TRBV18; D: -; size: -; CDR3: CASSPRQDYNYGYTF; DNA: TGTGCCAGCTCACCACGGCAGGACTATAACTATGGCTACACCTTC
J: TRBJ2-3; length: 13; V: TRBV18; D: -; size: -; CDR3: CASSPLLADTQYF; DNA: TGTGCCAGCTCACCCCTTCTAGCAGATACGCAGTATTTT
J: TRBJ2-7; length: 15; V: TRBV5-7; D: TRBD1; size: -; CDR3: CASSPRDRVRDEQYF; DNA: TGTGCCAGCAGCCCCAGGGACAGGGTACGAGACGAGCAGTACTTC
J: TRBJ1-1; length: 15; V: TRBV9; D: TRBD1; size: -; CDR3: CASSAWTGSGAEAFF; DNA: TGTGCCAGCAGCGCATGGACAGGGTCGGGGGCTGAAGCTTTCTTT
J: TRBJ1-4; length: 14; V: TRBV28; D: -; size: -; CDR3: CASSLAQANEKLFF; DNA: -
J: TRBJ2-5; length: 13; V: TRBV5-1; D: -; size: -; CDR3: CASSLASGETQYF; DNA: TGCGCCAGCAGCTTGGCAAGTGGGGAGACCCAGTACTTC
J: TRBJ1-1; length: 15; V: TRBV19; D: TRBD1; size: -; CDR3: CASRGQGARNTEAFF; DNA: TGTGCCAGTAGGGGCCAGGGGGCGAGGAACACTGAAGCTTTCTTT
J: TRBJ1-2; length: 16; V: TRBV6-5; D: -; size: -; CDR3: CASSYSGAAQGYGYTF; DNA: TGTGCCAGCAGTTACTCTGGCGCAGCCCAGGGCTATGGCTACACCTTC
J: TRBJ2-1; length: 15; V: TRBV28; D: -; size: -; CDR3: CASSLGRRSYNEQFF; DNA: TGTGCCAGCAGTTTAGGAAGGCGTTCCTACAATGAGCAGTTCTTC